The rows below give T cell receptor beta chains drawn from one sample of a study of cytomegalovirus exposure and HLA in healthy donors. Sequencing was performed with immunoSEQ multiplex PCR; in TCRdb, only in-frame clones are kept and a portion is missing. The table includes 100,000 to 150,000 clones, roughly four fifths detected once. The specimen was PBMCs. These receptors came from a man aged 50-59 years in good health and CMV-seronegative. CDR3s include the opening cysteine and the closing phenylalanine or tryptophan. The order of the fields is V gene, J gene, CDR3 protein.

TRBV6-5	TRBJ1-6	CASRRSSYNSPLHF
TRBV4-1	TRBJ1-2	CASSLPGAGQGNYGYTF
TRBV2	TRBJ2-7	CASGGLAGAEQYF
TRBV7-9	TRBJ1-1	CASSNRDSEAFF
TRBV29-1	TRBJ1-2	CSGGTGGKYGYTF
TRBV5-1	TRBJ1-1	CASSLLGGTEAFF
TRBV13	TRBJ2-1	CASSTTGFGEQFF
TRBV4-3	TRBJ2-2	CASSQGRLANTGELFF
TRBV27	TRBJ2-5	CASSSRTGETQYF
TRBV18	TRBJ1-1	CASSPRDRGLVTEAFF
TRBV4-1	TRBJ2-7	CASSQQSTRDRVGEQYF
TRBV5-4	TRBJ2-1	CASSLQGGNEQFF
TRBV6-6	TRBJ2-4	CASSQNRVAEGIQYF
TRBV10-1	TRBJ1-1	CASSGFRDRGKGNTEAFF
TRBV6-1	TRBJ2-1	CASSQEDATSEQFF
TRBV28	TRBJ1-5	CASRQGTANQPQHF
TRBV18	TRBJ1-5	CASSPSRQGARQPQHF
TRBV29-1	TRBJ1-2	CSVEAPGTGDYGYTF
TRBV11-1	TRBJ1-6	CASSKAQENSPLHF
TRBV7-2	TRBJ2-7	CASSRLAGTSYEQYF
TRBV6-1	TRBJ2-3	CASSETRDTQYF
TRBV4-3	TRBJ2-2	CASSQKTGSNTGELFF
TRBV30	TRBJ1-1	CAWSVLRDTEAFF
TRBV4-1	TRBJ1-1	CASSQDQLAVTEAFF
TRBV6-6	TRBJ1-5	CASSRGSAGNQPQHF
TRBV11-2	TRBJ2-3	CASSLTSGGVGNTQYF
TRBV29-1	TRBJ1-1	CSVVHRDTEAFF
TRBV4-3	TRBJ2-7	CASSQVHRGREQYF
TRBV28	TRBJ1-5	CASSFAGGNQPQHF
TRBV18	TRBJ2-5	CASSPTSGGASPETQYF
TRBV30	TRBJ1-4	CAWSRQGNEKLFF
TRBV29-1	TRBJ1-2	CSTTGGTAEYGYTF
TRBV19	TRBJ1-2	CASRGRAQGVYGYTF
TRBV18	TRBJ2-1	CASSSRLAGDYNEQFF
TRBV7-9	TRBJ2-1	CASSKGAGEQFF
TRBV5-4	TRBJ1-1	CASSLGLGTGFNEAFF
TRBV10-1	TRBJ1-2	CASSEKTGASSYGYTF
TRBV28	TRBJ2-2	CASSLVLAAGELFF
TRBV10-3	TRBJ2-1	CAISEFADRSSYNEQFF
TRBV19	TRBJ1-6	CASSIPGHRGNSPLHF
TRBV19	TRBJ1-1	CASSILRGRAGSTEAFF
TRBV5-1	TRBJ1-1	CASSLQQGGPEAFF
TRBV6-5	TRBJ1-2	CASRGDTPPYGYTF
TRBV5-4	TRBJ2-3	CASSSDIRGSDTQYF
TRBV7-6	TRBJ2-1	CASSLVGATHNEQFF
TRBV11-2	TRBJ2-3	CASSSLTLSATDTQYF
TRBV19	TRBJ2-3	CASSIDASPHGGDTQYF
TRBV4-1	TRBJ1-1	CASSPIRAGENTEAFF
TRBV11-2	TRBJ2-1	CASSHELGNEQFF
TRBV15	TRBJ2-1	CATSRNQGALGNEQFF
TRBV5-4	TRBJ2-5	CASSLEAGGAETQYF
TRBV30	TRBJ1-2	CAWGQNYGYTF
TRBV11-2	TRBJ1-1	CASSLVDSEAFF
TRBV11-3	TRBJ2-2	CASSLEGGGALTGELFF
TRBV6-5	TRBJ1-5	CASSSGTGTIRHF
TRBV6-5	TRBJ2-3	CASSYPEADTQYF
TRBV5-4	TRBJ2-5	CASSLPLQGPGRSIETQYF
TRBV5-4	TRBJ2-5	CASSPPGQETQYF
TRBV7-2	TRBJ1-6	CASSLAQGGGVALHF
TRBV7-2	TRBJ1-3	CASSLGVLRAGNTIYF